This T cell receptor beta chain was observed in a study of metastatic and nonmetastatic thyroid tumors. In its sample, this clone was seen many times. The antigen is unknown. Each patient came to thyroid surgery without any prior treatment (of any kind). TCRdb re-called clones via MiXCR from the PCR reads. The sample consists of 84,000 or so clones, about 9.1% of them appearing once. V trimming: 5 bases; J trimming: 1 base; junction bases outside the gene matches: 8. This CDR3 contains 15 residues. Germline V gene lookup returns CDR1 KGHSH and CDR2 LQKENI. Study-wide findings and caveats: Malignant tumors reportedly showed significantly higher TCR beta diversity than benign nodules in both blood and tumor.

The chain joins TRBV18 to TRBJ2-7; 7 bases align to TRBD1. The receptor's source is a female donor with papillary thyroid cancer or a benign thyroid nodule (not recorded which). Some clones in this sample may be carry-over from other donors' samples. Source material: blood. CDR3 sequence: CASSAFRDSSYEQYF. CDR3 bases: TGTGCCAGCTCAGCCTTCCGGGACAGTTCCTACGAGCAGTACTTC.